These T cell receptor beta chains were read from a single sample in a study of response to subunit inactivated influenza vaccine. TCRdb re-derived calls from the RT-PCR reads in MiXCR, one entry per CDR3 protein. The sample lists around 850,000 distinct CDR3 sequences; about 18% were seen once. The sequences come from PBMCs from blood, collected approximately 5 days after vaccination. The receptors here all came from a man in his forties or fifties who received an inactivated influenza vaccine. Both conserved end residues are part of each CDR3. Fields, in order: CDR3 length, V gene, clone size, D gene, J gene, CDR3 protein, CDR3 DNA. D genes are given only for firm matches. Where a row states a size, it is once, few, many or the class of an expanded clone; other rows omit it.

CDR3 length: 18
V gene: TRBV4-2
clone size: .
D gene: .
J gene: TRBJ1-3
CDR3 protein: CASSQDILDASSGNTIYF
CDR3 DNA: TGTGCCAGCAGCCAAGATATTTTGGACGCGAGCTCTGGAAACACCATATATTTT

CDR3 length: 12
V gene: TRBV29-1
clone size: few
D gene: .
J gene: TRBJ1-2
CDR3 protein: CSVGEGGYGYTF
CDR3 DNA: TGCAGCGTTGGGGAGGGAGGCTATGGCTACACCTTC

CDR3 length: 13
V gene: TRBV15
clone size: .
D gene: .
J gene: TRBJ2-5
CDR3 protein: CAITGTLKETQYF
CDR3 DNA: TGTGCCATCACCGGGACACTCAAAGAGACCCAGTACTTC

CDR3 length: 15
V gene: TRBV5-1
clone size: .
D gene: TRBD2
J gene: TRBJ2-1
CDR3 protein: CASSSTSGSNNEQFF
CDR3 DNA: TGCGCCAGCAGCTCTACTAGCGGGAGCAACAATGAGCAGTTCTTC

CDR3 length: 16
V gene: TRBV11-2
clone size: .
D gene: .
J gene: TRBJ2-5
CDR3 protein: CASSPPGVVSLGTQYF
CDR3 DNA: TGTGCCAGCAGCCCTCCAGGGGTTGTGTCTTTGGGGACCCAGTACTTC

CDR3 length: 13
V gene: TRBV20-1
clone size: few
D gene: .
J gene: TRBJ2-7
CDR3 protein: CSARAGTSYEQYF
CDR3 DNA: TGCAGTGCTAGGGCCGGGACATCCTACGAGCAGTACTTC

CDR3 length: 16
V gene: TRBV5-1
clone size: .
D gene: TRBD1
J gene: TRBJ2-7
CDR3 protein: CASSLTGQGGIYEQYF
CDR3 DNA: TGCGCCAGCAGCTTAACCGGACAGGGGGGGATCTACGAGCAGTACTTC

CDR3 length: 15
V gene: TRBV10-3
clone size: once
D gene: .
J gene: TRBJ2-7
CDR3 protein: CAISDFRQVTYEQYF
CDR3 DNA: TGTGCCATCAGTGACTTCAGACAGGTTACCTACGAGCAGTACTTC

CDR3 length: 15
V gene: TRBV12-3/TRBV12-4
clone size: .
D gene: TRBD2
J gene: TRBJ2-1
CDR3 protein: CASSPGGLGGNEQFF
CDR3 DNA: TGTGCCAGCAGTCCGGGGGGACTCGGGGGGAATGAGCAGTTCTTC

CDR3 length: 16
V gene: TRBV6-2/TRBV6-3
clone size: .
D gene: TRBD2
J gene: TRBJ2-1
CDR3 protein: CASSYSGLAGNNEQFF
CDR3 DNA: TGTGCCAGCAGTTACTCTGGACTAGCGGGAAACAATGAGCAGTTCTTC

CDR3 length: 15
V gene: TRBV7-2
clone size: few
D gene: .
J gene: TRBJ1-5
CDR3 protein: CASSPAAGSNQPQHF
CDR3 DNA: TGTGCCAGCAGCCCCGCAGCGGGGAGCAATCAGCCCCAGCATTTT

CDR3 length: 11
V gene: TRBV14
clone size: .
D gene: .
J gene: TRBJ2-7
CDR3 protein: CASSQVAEQYF
CDR3 DNA: TGTGCCAGCAGCCAAGTTGCCGAGCAGTACTTC

CDR3 length: 13
V gene: TRBV24-1
clone size: few
D gene: .
J gene: TRBJ2-7
CDR3 protein: CATLITETYEQYF
CDR3 DNA: TGTGCCACCCTAATAACAGAAACCTACGAGCAGTACTTC

CDR3 length: 12
V gene: TRBV7-9
clone size: few
D gene: .
J gene: TRBJ1-6
CDR3 protein: CASSSFNSPLHF
CDR3 DNA: TGTGCCAGCAGCTCTTTTAATTCACCCCTCCACTTT

CDR3 length: 14
V gene: TRBV4-2
clone size: .
D gene: .
J gene: TRBJ2-1
CDR3 protein: CASSQRTEYNEQFF
CDR3 DNA: TGTGCCAGCAGCCAGCGGACAGAATACAATGAGCAGTTCTTC

CDR3 length: 15
V gene: TRBV9
clone size: .
D gene: TRBD2
J gene: TRBJ2-2
CDR3 protein: CASTRGYQGTGELFF
CDR3 DNA: TGTGCCAGCACGCGGGGGTATCAGGGCACCGGGGAGCTGTTTTTT

CDR3 length: 16
V gene: TRBV20-1
clone size: .
D gene: .
J gene: TRBJ2-1
CDR3 protein: CSARLPGPLGNNEQFF
CDR3 DNA: TGCAGTGCTAGGCTACCGGGACCCCTAGGGAACAATGAGCAGTTCTTC

CDR3 length: 15
V gene: TRBV10-2
clone size: .
D gene: TRBD2
J gene: TRBJ2-1
CDR3 protein: CASRGLAGGPIEQFF
CDR3 DNA: TGCGCCAGCAGGGGCCTAGCGGGGGGGCCGATTGAGCAGTTCTTC

CDR3 length: 14
V gene: TRBV3-1
clone size: .
D gene: .
J gene: TRBJ1-2
CDR3 protein: CASSQEIGALGYTF
CDR3 DNA: TGTGCCAGCAGCCAAGAAATCGGGGCACTTGGCTACACCTTC

CDR3 length: 17
V gene: TRBV4-3
clone size: .
D gene: TRBD2
J gene: TRBJ2-3
CDR3 protein: CASSQDPLAGTTDTQYF
CDR3 DNA: TGCGCCAGCAGCCAAGATCCCCTAGCGGGAACCACAGATACGCAGTATTTT

CDR3 length: 15
V gene: TRBV12-3/TRBV12-4
clone size: few
D gene: .
J gene: TRBJ2-7
CDR3 protein: CASSLGSRISYEQYF
CDR3 DNA: TGTGCCAGCAGTCTGGGTTCCCGCATCTCCTACGAGCAGTACTTC

CDR3 length: 15
V gene: TRBV9
clone size: .
D gene: TRBD1
J gene: TRBJ2-7
CDR3 protein: CASSPDGQGADEQYF
CDR3 DNA: TGTGCCAGCAGCCCAGACGGGCAGGGGGCCGACGAGCAGTACTTC

CDR3 length: 14
V gene: TRBV30
clone size: .
D gene: .
J gene: TRBJ2-1
CDR3 protein: CAWSKGNAYNEQFF
CDR3 DNA: TGTGCCTGGTCCAAGGGGAATGCCTACAATGAGCAGTTCTTC

CDR3 length: 15
V gene: TRBV6-2/TRBV6-3
clone size: .
D gene: TRBD1
J gene: TRBJ1-2
CDR3 protein: CASTATGGAGDGYTF
CDR3 DNA: TGTGCCAGCACCGCGACAGGGGGCGCAGGGGATGGCTACACCTTC

CDR3 length: 14
V gene: TRBV28
clone size: .
D gene: TRBD2
J gene: TRBJ2-1
CDR3 protein: CASSISGRRYEQFF
CDR3 DNA: TGTGCCAGCAGCATTAGCGGGAGAAGGTATGAGCAGTTCTTC

CDR3 length: 12
V gene: TRBV2
clone size: .
D gene: .
J gene: TRBJ2-7
CDR3 protein: CASSPGAGEQYF
CDR3 DNA: TGTGCCAGCAGCCCAGGAGCAGGCGAGCAGTACTTC

CDR3 length: 15
V gene: TRBV6-1
clone size: .
D gene: .
J gene: TRBJ1-4
CDR3 protein: CASRKTGMDYEKLFF
CDR3 DNA: TGTGCCAGCAGGAAAACAGGGATGGATTATGAAAAACTGTTTTTT

CDR3 length: 13
V gene: TRBV18
clone size: few
D gene: .
J gene: TRBJ1-5
CDR3 protein: CASLQVLDQPQHF
CDR3 DNA: TGTGCCAGCTTACAGGTTCTCGATCAGCCCCAGCATTTT

CDR3 length: 12
V gene: TRBV19
clone size: .
D gene: .
J gene: TRBJ1-4
CDR3 protein: CASSPLGEKLFF
CDR3 DNA: TGTGCCAGTAGTCCGCTCGGCGAAAAACTGTTTTTT

CDR3 length: 15
V gene: TRBV7-3
clone size: .
D gene: TRBD2
J gene: TRBJ2-2
CDR3 protein: CASSYSSGSTGELFF
CDR3 DNA: TGTGCCAGCAGCTACTCTAGCGGATCCACCGGGGAGCTGTTTTTT

CDR3 length: 15
V gene: TRBV6-5
clone size: many
D gene: .
J gene: TRBJ1-4
CDR3 protein: CASSYRYPRIEKLFF
CDR3 DNA: TGTGCCAGCAGTTACAGGTACCCCAGGATCGAAAAACTGTTTTTT

CDR3 length: 14
V gene: TRBV18
clone size: .
D gene: .
J gene: TRBJ2-7
CDR3 protein: CASSPRALAYEQYF
CDR3 DNA: TGTGCCAGCTCACCGCGAGCACTCGCCTACGAGCAGTACTTC

CDR3 length: 15
V gene: TRBV2
clone size: .
D gene: .
J gene: TRBJ1-5
CDR3 protein: CASSGRGPVGQPQHF
CDR3 DNA: TGTGCCAGCAGCGGGAGGGGCCCTGTCGGGCAGCCCCAGCATTTT

CDR3 length: 16
V gene: TRBV6-1
clone size: many
D gene: TRBD2
J gene: TRBJ2-5
CDR3 protein: CASSRTSGGYQETQYF
CDR3 DNA: TGTGCCAGCAGCCGGACTAGCGGGGGGTACCAAGAGACCCAGTACTTC

CDR3 length: 15
V gene: TRBV4-1
clone size: few
D gene: .
J gene: TRBJ1-1
CDR3 protein: CASSHSITGTTEAFF
CDR3 DNA: TGCGCCAGCAGCCACTCCATTACAGGGACCACTGAAGCTTTCTTT

CDR3 length: 15
V gene: TRBV12-3/TRBV12-4
clone size: .
D gene: TRBD1
J gene: TRBJ1-3
CDR3 protein: CASRPGTETLNTIYF
CDR3 DNA: TGTGCCAGCAGGCCCGGGACAGAGACATTAAACACCATATATTTT

CDR3 length: 18
V gene: TRBV5-6
clone size: many
D gene: TRBD2
J gene: TRBJ2-1
CDR3 protein: CASSSISGTAHSYNEQFF
CDR3 DNA: TGTGCCAGCAGCTCTATTAGCGGGACGGCCCACTCCTACAATGAGCAGTTCTTC

CDR3 length: 15
V gene: TRBV7-2
clone size: few
D gene: TRBD2
J gene: TRBJ2-1
CDR3 protein: CASSQVAGGHGEQFF
CDR3 DNA: TGTGCCAGCAGCCAGGTAGCGGGAGGGCACGGTGAGCAGTTCTTC

CDR3 length: 17
V gene: TRBV6-5
clone size: .
D gene: .
J gene: TRBJ2-7
CDR3 protein: CASSYFTTRGGPYEQYF
CDR3 DNA: TGTGCCAGCAGTTACTTCACAACAAGGGGAGGACCCTATGAGCAGTACTTC

CDR3 length: 16
V gene: TRBV7-9
clone size: once
D gene: TRBD2
J gene: TRBJ2-3
CDR3 protein: CASRPNSGRALDTQSF
CDR3 DNA: TGTGCCAGCAGACCTAATAGCGGGAGGGCCTTAGATACGCAGTCTTTT

CDR3 length: 18
V gene: TRBV11-2
clone size: few
D gene: .
J gene: TRBJ2-5
CDR3 protein: CASSSPRLSKWGEETQYF
CDR3 DNA: TGTGCCAGCAGCTCCCCTAGGCTCTCTAAATGGGGGGAAGAGACCCAGTACTTC

CDR3 length: 16
V gene: TRBV7-8
clone size: few
D gene: TRBD2
J gene: TRBJ2-5
CDR3 protein: CASSLWRGGPQETQYF
CDR3 DNA: TGTGCCAGCAGCTTATGGCGCGGGGGGCCGCAAGAGACCCAGTACTTC

CDR3 length: 16
V gene: TRBV7-2
clone size: .
D gene: TRBD1
J gene: TRBJ2-7
CDR3 protein: CASSTSPWTGSYEQYF
CDR3 DNA: TGTGCCAGCAGCACCTCGCCTTGGACAGGGTCCTACGAGCAGTACTTC

CDR3 length: 16
V gene: TRBV9
clone size: .
D gene: TRBD2
J gene: TRBJ2-3
CDR3 protein: CASSALSGTSTDTQYF
CDR3 DNA: TGTGCCAGCAGCGCCTTAAGCGGGACCAGCACAGATACGCAGTATTTT

CDR3 length: 16
V gene: TRBV4-3
clone size: .
D gene: TRBD1
J gene: TRBJ2-1
CDR3 protein: CASSHVPDRVLNEQFF
CDR3 DNA: TGCGCCAGCAGCCATGTTCCAGACAGGGTTCTAAATGAGCAGTTCTTC

CDR3 length: 13
V gene: TRBV29-1
clone size: few
D gene: .
J gene: TRBJ2-1
CDR3 protein: CSLRGATDGEQFF
CDR3 DNA: TGCAGCCTTCGCGGGGCGACGGATGGTGAGCAGTTCTTC

CDR3 length: 15
V gene: TRBV7-9
clone size: many
D gene: TRBD2
J gene: TRBJ2-3
CDR3 protein: CASSRTSGSQDTQYF
CDR3 DNA: TGTGCCAGCAGCCGGACTAGCGGGAGTCAGGATACGCAGTATTTT

CDR3 length: 15
V gene: TRBV10-3
clone size: few
D gene: TRBD1
J gene: TRBJ2-3
CDR3 protein: CAISNRGSGTDTQYF
CDR3 DNA: TGTGCCATCAGTAACAGGGGGAGCGGCACAGATACGCAGTATTTT

CDR3 length: 15
V gene: TRBV5-1
clone size: few
D gene: .
J gene: TRBJ1-2
CDR3 protein: CASSSAQGRGYGYTF
CDR3 DNA: TGCGCCAGCAGCTCGGCCCAGGGGAGAGGCTATGGCTACACCTTC

CDR3 length: 16
V gene: TRBV5-1
clone size: many
D gene: TRBD2
J gene: TRBJ2-1
CDR3 protein: CASSLEGRGRYNEQFF
CDR3 DNA: TGCGCCAGCAGCTTGGAGGGGCGGGGGAGATACAATGAGCAGTTCTTC

CDR3 length: 13
V gene: TRBV29-1
clone size: .
D gene: .
J gene: TRBJ1-5
CDR3 protein: CSAGGGLGQPQHF
CDR3 DNA: TGCAGCGCCGGGGGGGGGCTTGGTCAGCCCCAGCATTTT

CDR3 length: 14
V gene: TRBV27
clone size: .
D gene: .
J gene: TRBJ1-2
CDR3 protein: CASSPTGLFYGYTF
CDR3 DNA: TGTGCCAGCAGTCCCACAGGGTTGTTCTATGGCTACACCTTC

CDR3 length: 12
V gene: TRBV12-3/TRBV12-4
clone size: .
D gene: TRBD1
J gene: TRBJ1-6
CDR3 protein: CASSRQGSPLHF
CDR3 DNA: TGTGCCAGCAGTCGACAGGGATCACCCCTCCACTTT

CDR3 length: 16
V gene: TRBV7-6
clone size: .
D gene: TRBD2
J gene: TRBJ2-5
CDR3 protein: CASSIGLAGVKETQYF
CDR3 DNA: TGTGCCAGCAGCATTGGACTAGCGGGGGTAAAAGAGACCCAGTACTTC

CDR3 length: 12
V gene: TRBV7-9
clone size: .
D gene: .
J gene: TRBJ2-5
CDR3 protein: CASSRDSETQYF
CDR3 DNA: TGTGCCAGCAGCCGGGACTCCGAAACCCAGTACTTC

CDR3 length: 15
V gene: TRBV4-3
clone size: many
D gene: .
J gene: TRBJ2-2
CDR3 protein: CASSQDLSYTGELFF
CDR3 DNA: TGCGCCAGCAGCCAAGATTTAAGTTACACCGGGGAGCTGTTTTTT

CDR3 length: 13
V gene: TRBV6-2/TRBV6-3
clone size: .
D gene: .
J gene: TRBJ2-2
CDR3 protein: CASSYQYTGELFF
CDR3 DNA: TGTGCCAGCAGTTACCAGTATACCGGGGAGCTGTTTTTT